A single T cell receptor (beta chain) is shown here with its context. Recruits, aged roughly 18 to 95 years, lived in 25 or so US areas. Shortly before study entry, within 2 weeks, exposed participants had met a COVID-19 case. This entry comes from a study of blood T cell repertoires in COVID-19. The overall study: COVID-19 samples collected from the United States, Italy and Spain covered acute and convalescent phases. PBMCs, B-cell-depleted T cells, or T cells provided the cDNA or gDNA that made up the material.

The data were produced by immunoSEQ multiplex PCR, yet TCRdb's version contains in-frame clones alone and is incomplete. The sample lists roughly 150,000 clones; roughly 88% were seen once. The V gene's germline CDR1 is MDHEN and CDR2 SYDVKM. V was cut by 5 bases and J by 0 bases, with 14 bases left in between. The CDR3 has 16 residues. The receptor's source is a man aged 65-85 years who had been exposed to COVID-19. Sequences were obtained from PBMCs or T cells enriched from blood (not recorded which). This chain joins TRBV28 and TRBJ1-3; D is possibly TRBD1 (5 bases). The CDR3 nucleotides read TGTGCCAGCAGTCTCTCCGGGGGGAGCTCTGGAAACACCATATATTTT. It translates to CASSLSGGSSGNTIYF.